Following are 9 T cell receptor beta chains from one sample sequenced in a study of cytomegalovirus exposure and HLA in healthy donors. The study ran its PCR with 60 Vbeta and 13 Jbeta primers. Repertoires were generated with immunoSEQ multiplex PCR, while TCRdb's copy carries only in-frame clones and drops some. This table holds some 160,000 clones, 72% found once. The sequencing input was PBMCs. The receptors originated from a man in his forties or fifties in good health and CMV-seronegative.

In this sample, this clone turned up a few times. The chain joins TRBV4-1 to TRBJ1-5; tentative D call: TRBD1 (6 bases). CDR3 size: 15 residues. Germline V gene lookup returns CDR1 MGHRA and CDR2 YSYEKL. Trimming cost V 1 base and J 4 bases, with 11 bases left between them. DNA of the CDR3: TGCGCCAGCAGCCAAGGATCCACAGGGAATCAGCCCCAGCATTTT. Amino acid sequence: CASSQGSTGNQPQHF.

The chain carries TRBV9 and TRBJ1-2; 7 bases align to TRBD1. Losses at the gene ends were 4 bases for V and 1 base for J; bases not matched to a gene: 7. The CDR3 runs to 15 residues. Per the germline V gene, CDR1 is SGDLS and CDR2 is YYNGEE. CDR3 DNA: TGTGCCAGCAGCTCGCTTGGGACAGATAACTATGGCTACACCTTC. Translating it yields CASSSLGTDNYGYTF.

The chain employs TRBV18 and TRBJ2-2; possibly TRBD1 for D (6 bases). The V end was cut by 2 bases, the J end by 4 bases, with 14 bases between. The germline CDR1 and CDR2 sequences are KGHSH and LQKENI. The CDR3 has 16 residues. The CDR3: CASSPKTGEFTGELFF. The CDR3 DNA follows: TGTGCCAGCTCACCAAAGACAGGCGAGTTCACCGGGGAGCTGTTTTTT.

The CDR3 is CASRGLAGGVRYEQYF. In nucleotides, the CDR3 is TGCGCCAGCAGAGGACTAGCGGGAGGGGTAAGGTACGAGCAGTACTTC. The V call is TRBV10-2, the J call TRBJ2-7, with 15 bases that match TRBD2. Germline values: CDR1 WSHSY, CDR2 SAAADI. The CDR3 runs 16 residues. V gave up 6 bases and J gave up 4 bases; unmatched junction bases: 7.

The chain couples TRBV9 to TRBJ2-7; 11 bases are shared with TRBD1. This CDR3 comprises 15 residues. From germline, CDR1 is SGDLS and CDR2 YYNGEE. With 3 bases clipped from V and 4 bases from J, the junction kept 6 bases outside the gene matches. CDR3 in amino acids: CASSAQGQGGYEQYF. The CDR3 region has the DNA TGTGCCAGCAGCGCCCAGGGACAGGGGGGTTACGAGCAGTACTTC.

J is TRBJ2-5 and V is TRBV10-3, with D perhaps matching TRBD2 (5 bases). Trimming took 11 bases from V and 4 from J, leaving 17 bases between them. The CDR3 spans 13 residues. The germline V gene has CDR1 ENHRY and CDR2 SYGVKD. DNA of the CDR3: TGTGCCTCCGGAGGCACCGCCATAGAGACCCAGTACTTC. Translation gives CASGGTAIETQYF.

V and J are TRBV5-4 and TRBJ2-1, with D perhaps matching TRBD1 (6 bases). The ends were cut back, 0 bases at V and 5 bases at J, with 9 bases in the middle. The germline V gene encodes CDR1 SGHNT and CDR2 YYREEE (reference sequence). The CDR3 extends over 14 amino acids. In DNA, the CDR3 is TGTGCCAGCAGCTTGGTTGCAGGGGACAATGAGCAGTTCTTC. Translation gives CASSLVAGDNEQFF.

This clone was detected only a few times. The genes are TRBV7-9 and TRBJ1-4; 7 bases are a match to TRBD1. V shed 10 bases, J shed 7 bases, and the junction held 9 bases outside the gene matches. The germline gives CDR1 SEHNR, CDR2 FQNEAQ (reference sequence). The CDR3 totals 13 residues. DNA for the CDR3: TGTGCCACCAAACACAGGGGACGTGAAAAACTGTTTTTT. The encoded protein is CATKHRGREKLFF.

This CDR3 is CASSGRGEGVRYEQYF. The CDR3 DNA reads as TGTGCCAGTAGTGGCCGCGGGGAGGGTGTTCGCTACGAGCAGTACTTC. The chain carries TRBV19 and TRBJ2-7; 7 bases are shared with TRBD2. Looked up from germline, CDR1 is LNHDA and CDR2 is SQIVND (reference sequence). V shed 5 bases and J 3 bases; nucleotides not matched to a gene: 13. The CDR3 consists of 16 residues.